The 4 T cell receptor beta chains below all came from one sample that was sequenced in a study of a mutant IDH1 vaccine in newly diagnosed glioma. Data came from immunoSEQ multiplex PCR; TCRdb stores just in-frame clones and leaves some out. The sample lists 60,000 to 100,000 clones, more than 70% occurring once. For these TCRs, the target antigens are not known. Stated time point: week 23, last vaccination. Doses of 300 ug of mutant IDH1 20-mer peptide were given with topical imiquimod. The material sequenced was PBMCs, taken from a glioma patient whose treatment included an IDH1 peptide vaccine. All receptors derive from a woman aged 45-65 years with glioma.

The chain employs TRBV5-1 and TRBJ2-2; 7 bases line up with TRBD1. V lost 0 bases and J lost 5; bases outside the gene matches: 4. The germline gives CDR1 SGHRS, CDR2 YFSETQ. The CDR3 contains 15 residues. CDR3 amino acids: CASSLGGQYTGELFF. CDR3 DNA sequence: TGCGCCAGCAGCTTGGGGGGACAGTATACCGGGGAGCTGTTTTTT.

In this sample, this clone turned up a few times. The rearrangement uses TRBV29-1 and TRBJ1-1, with D possibly being TRBD1 (6 bases). Germline V gene lookup returns CDR1 SQVTM and CDR2 ANQGSEA. The CDR3 spans 15 residues. V lost 1 base and J 3 bases, leaving 15 bases between the germline ends. The chain's CDR3 is CSVEGIGGADTEAFF. The CDR3 region has the DNA TGCAGCGTTGAAGGCATTGGGGGGGCGGACACTGAAGCTTTCTTT.

The chain is built from TRBV13 and TRBJ2-7; no clear D. The CDR3 length is 12 residues. Trimming took off 4 bases at V and 3 bases at J, with 7 bases between the two ends. Germline CDR1 PRHDT, CDR2 FYEKMQ (reference sequence). CDR3 bases: TGTGCCAGCAGCTCCGTCAGCTACGAGCAGTACTTC. Its protein product is CASSSVSYEQYF.

For the CDR3, the DNA is TGTGCCACCAGCAGAGAGGACAGGGGGGTCTTTCAGTACTTC. Translation gives CATSREDRGVFQYF. V gene TRBV15 combines with J gene TRBJ2-4, with 10 nucleotides matching TRBD1. CDR1 and CDR2 (germline): LNHNV, YYDKDF (reference sequence). The CDR3 consists of 14 residues. The V and J ends lost 0 bases and 11 bases, in that order; junction bases with no gene match: 4. The variable domain in full, completed from reference TRBV15 and TRBJ2-4, reads DAMVIQNPRYQVTQFGKPVTLSCSQTLNHNVMYWYQQKSSQAPKLLFHYYDKDFNNEADTPDNFQSRRPNTSFCFLDIRSPGLGDTAMYLCATSREDRGVFQYFGAGTRLSVL.